Sequencing of this TCR beta chain was carried out in a study of CD8 T cells in ankylosing spondylitis (dated by TCRdb to between 2016 and 2019). Regarding the study in general: To find TCR variants linked to disease, the study profiled T cell receptor beta repertoires in ankylosing spondylitis patients and healthy donors. The whole study cohort included 85 to 120 healthy donors and 20 to 30 ankylosing spondylitis patients. Peripheral blood was sampled, and synovial fluid was also collected from ankylosing spondylitis patients. General study outcomes and caveats: The disease-linked clones showed a CD8+ phenotype and occurred at relatively low frequencies in peripheral blood. A TCR beta motif made up of several highly homologous amino acid variants appeared to be characteristic of blood from ankylosing spondylitis patients. Some motif variants were previously reported in synovial fluid and blood of reactive arthritis patients, suggesting common disease-initiation mechanisms. Significant enrichment of the disease-linked clones was reported in matched synovial fluid samples from ankylosing spondylitis patients.

This clonotype was recorded many times. Its specific antigen is unknown. Qualities for individual bases were not recorded, and no much larger clone is one base off. The CDR1 and CDR2 encoded by the germline V gene are SGHDN and FVKESK. Its CDR3 holds 11 amino acids, cysteine through phenylalanine. This entry keeps only the CDR3 DNA: 33 bases, framed from base 1. V is clipped by 6 bases and J by 4 bases, and the sequence between their germline boundaries is 4 bases long. The listed sequencing device is Illumina HiSeq 2500. TCR beta libraries were prepared by quantitative 5'-RACE with molecular barcodes. The published analysis was carried out like this. A new computational method based on a probabilistic model of VDJ rearrangement was used to identify disease-linked TCR variants. TCRdb redid the processing of the public reads, applying fastp at Q25 and MiXCR, and retained in-frame beta chains. Every entry covers one CDR3 protein and lists the most common genes and DNA from its rows. These V and J calls rely on TCRdb rather than the paper's analysis. This sample gives around 140,000 distinct CDR3 sequences in total; roughly an eighth of them show up just once. 4.1% of the sample is taken by the ten largest.

The V gene is TRBV14 and the J gene is TRBJ2-1; the D gene is unclear. This TCR came from a female donor with ankylosing spondylitis or in good health (not recorded which). The specimen sequenced was blood, either unsorted or a sorted T cell fraction (not recorded which). The sequenced DNA is TGTGCCAGCAGGGGTTACAATGAGCAGTTCTTC. It specifies CASRGYNEQFF.